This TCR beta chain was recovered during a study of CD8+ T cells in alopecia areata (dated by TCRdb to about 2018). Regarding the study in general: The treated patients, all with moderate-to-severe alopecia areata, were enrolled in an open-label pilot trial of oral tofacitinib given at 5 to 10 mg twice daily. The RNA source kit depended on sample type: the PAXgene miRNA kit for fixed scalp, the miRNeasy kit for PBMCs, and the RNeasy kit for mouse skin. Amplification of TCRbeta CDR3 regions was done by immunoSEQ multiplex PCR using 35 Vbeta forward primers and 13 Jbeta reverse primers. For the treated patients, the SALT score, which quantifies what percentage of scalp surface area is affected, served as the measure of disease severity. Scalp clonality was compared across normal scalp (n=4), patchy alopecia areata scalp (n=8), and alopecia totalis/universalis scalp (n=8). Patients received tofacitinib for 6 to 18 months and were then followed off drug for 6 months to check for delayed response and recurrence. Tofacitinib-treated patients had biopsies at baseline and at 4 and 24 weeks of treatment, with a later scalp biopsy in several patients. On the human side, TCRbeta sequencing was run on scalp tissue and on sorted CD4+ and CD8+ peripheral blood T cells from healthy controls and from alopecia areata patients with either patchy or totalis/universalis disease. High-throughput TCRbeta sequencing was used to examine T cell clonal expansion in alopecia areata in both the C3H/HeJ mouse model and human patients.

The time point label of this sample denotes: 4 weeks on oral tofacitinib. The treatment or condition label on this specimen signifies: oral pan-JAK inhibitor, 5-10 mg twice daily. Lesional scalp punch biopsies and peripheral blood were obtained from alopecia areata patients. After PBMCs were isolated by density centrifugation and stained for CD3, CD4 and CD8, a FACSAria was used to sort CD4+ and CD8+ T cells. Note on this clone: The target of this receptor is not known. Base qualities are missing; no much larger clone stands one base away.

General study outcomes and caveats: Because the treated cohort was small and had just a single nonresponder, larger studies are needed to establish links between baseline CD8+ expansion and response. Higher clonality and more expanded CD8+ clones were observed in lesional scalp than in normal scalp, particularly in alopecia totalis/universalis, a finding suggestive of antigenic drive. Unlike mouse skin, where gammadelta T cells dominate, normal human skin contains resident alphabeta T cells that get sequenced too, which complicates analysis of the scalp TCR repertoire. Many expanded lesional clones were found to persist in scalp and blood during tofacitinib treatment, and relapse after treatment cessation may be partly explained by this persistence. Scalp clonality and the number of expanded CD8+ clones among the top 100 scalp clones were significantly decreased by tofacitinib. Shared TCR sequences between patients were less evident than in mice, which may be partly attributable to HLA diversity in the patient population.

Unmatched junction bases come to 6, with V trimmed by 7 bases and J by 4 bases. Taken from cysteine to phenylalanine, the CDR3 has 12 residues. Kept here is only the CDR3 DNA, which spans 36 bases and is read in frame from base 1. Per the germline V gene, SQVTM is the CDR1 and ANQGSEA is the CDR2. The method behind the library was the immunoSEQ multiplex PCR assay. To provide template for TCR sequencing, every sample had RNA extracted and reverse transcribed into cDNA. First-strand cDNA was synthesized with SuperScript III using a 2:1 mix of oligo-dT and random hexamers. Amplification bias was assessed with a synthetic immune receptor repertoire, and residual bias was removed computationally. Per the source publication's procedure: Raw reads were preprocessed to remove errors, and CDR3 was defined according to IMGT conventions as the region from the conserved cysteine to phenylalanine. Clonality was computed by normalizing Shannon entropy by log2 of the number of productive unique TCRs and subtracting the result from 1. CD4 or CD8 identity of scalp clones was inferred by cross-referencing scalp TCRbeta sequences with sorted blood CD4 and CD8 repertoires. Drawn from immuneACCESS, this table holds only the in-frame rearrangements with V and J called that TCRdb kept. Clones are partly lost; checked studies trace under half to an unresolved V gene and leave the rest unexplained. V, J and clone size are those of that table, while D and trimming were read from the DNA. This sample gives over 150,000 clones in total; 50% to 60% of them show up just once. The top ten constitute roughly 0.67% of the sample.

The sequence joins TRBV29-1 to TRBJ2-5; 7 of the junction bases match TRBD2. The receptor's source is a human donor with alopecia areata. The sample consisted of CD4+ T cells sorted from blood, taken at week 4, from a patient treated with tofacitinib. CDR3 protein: CSAKTSSETQYF. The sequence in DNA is TGCAGCGCCAAGACTAGCTCAGAGACCCAGTACTTC.